These 24 T cell receptor beta chains share one sample of origin, sequenced in a study of blood T cell repertoires in COVID-19. The method was immunoSEQ multiplex PCR; TCRdb's version includes in-frame clones alone and lacks a portion of them. The table includes 250,000 to 300,000 clones, 85% to 90% detected once. Sequencing used peripheral blood. The receptors originated from a woman aged 55-69 years with COVID-19, enrolled during active disease.

V is TRBV19 and J is TRBJ1-2; TRBD1 might be the D (5 bases). The CDR3 has 16 residues. Germline CDR1 is LNHDA and CDR2 is SQIVND (reference sequence). Trimming shortened V by 3 bases and J by 2 bases, and 16 bases separated the two germline ends. CDR3: CASSMRGGGRNYGYTF. In DNA form, the CDR3 reads TGTGCCAGTAGTATGAGGGGCGGAGGGCGGAACTATGGCTACACCTTC. Variable domain in full (rest from reference TRBV19 and TRBJ1-2): DGGITQSPKYLFRKEGQNVTLSCEQNLNHDAMYWYRQDPGQGLRLIYYSQIVNDFQKGDIAEGYSVSREKKESFPLTVTSAQKNPTAFYLCASSMRGGGRNYGYTFGSGTRLTVV.

The chain links TRBV3-1 (or the pseudogene TRBV3-2) to TRBJ2-3, with D unclear. This CDR3 contains 15 residues. Germline-derived CDR1 and CDR2 are LGHDT and YNNKEL (reference sequence). The germline V and J ends were trimmed by 1 base and 2 bases, with 10 bases remaining between them. CDR3 bases: TGTGCCAGCAGCCAAGCTAACTACCCCACAGATACGCAGTATTTT. Its translation is CASSQANYPTDTQYF.

In its sample, this clone was seen once. This chain connects TRBV18 to TRBJ2-4; 9 positions agree with TRBD1. The CDR3 length is 15 residues. The trim removed 6 bases at V and 7 bases at J, leaving 10 bases unmatched. CDR1 KGHSH and CDR2 LQKENI come from the germline V gene. CDR3: CASSPAFGQGNIQYF. CDR3 in DNA: TGTGCCAGCTCTCCCGCATTCGGACAGGGGAACATTCAGTACTTC.

This CDR3 is CASSSPAGTSSNQPQHF. DNA of the CDR3: TGTGCCAGCAGTTCCCCCGCCGGGACATCGAGCAATCAGCCCCAGCATTTT. V usage is TRBV28 and J usage is TRBJ1-5; D might be TRBD1 (6 bases). CDR1 and CDR2 from the germline V gene are MDHEN and SYDVKM. This CDR3 is 17 amino acids long. V lost 4 bases and J 1 base, leaving 17 bases between the germline ends.

This chain connects TRBV28 to TRBJ2-2; possible D gene TRBD2, 6 bases. CDR3 size: 16 residues. Germline V gene lookup returns CDR1 MDHEN and CDR2 SYDVKM. Trimming removed 3 bases from V and 1 base from J, with 12 bases in between. The CDR3 spells CASSFAGRENTGELFF. CDR3 DNA: TGTGCCAGCAGTTTTGCAGGGCGGGAGAACACCGGGGAGCTGTTTTTT.

This clone was seen a few times. The chain is built from TRBV28 and TRBJ2-1, with a weak D call TRBD2 (7 bases). V was cut by 6 bases and J by 8 bases, with 14 bases left in between. From germline, CDR1 is MDHEN and CDR2 SYDVKM. The CDR3 contains 13 residues. The CDR3 DNA follows: TGTGCCAGCAGCCGAGGGGGGGGCGATGAGCAGTTCTTC. Translation: CASSRGGGDEQFF.

V gene TRBV6-5 combines with J gene TRBJ1-6; weak D call: TRBD1 (5 bases). V lost 0 bases to trimming and J lost 9 bases, with 12 bases between them. Per the germline V gene, CDR1 is MNHEY and CDR2 is SVGAGI. The CDR3 totals 15 residues. This chain's CDR3 is CASSYSIRGTSPLHF. CDR3 sequence (DNA): TGTGCCAGCAGTTACTCGATAAGGGGAACTTCACCCCTCCACTTT.

The rearrangement links TRBV6-2 or TRBV6-3 to TRBJ1-5; 10 bases fit TRBD1. Trimming at V came to 6 bases and at J to 1 base, leaving 3 bases not matched to a gene. The V gene's germline CDR1 is MNHEY and CDR2 SVGEGT. The CDR3 is made up of 15 amino acids. Written as DNA, the CDR3 is TGTGCCAGCAGCGGGGACAGGGGAAGCAATCAGCCCCAGCATTTT. Encoded protein: CASSGDRGSNQPQHF.

Of note for this clone: Within the sample, other DNA sequences also encode this same CDR3. The chain combines TRBV3-1 (or the pseudogene TRBV3-2) with TRBJ1-5, with 7 bases fitting TRBD1. This CDR3 comprises 14 residues. The J segment lost 4 bases and the V segment lost 4 bases, leaving 4 bases of the junction unmatched. Per germline, CDR1 LGHDT and CDR2 YNNKEL (reference sequence). CDR3 loop: CASSLTGSNQPQHF. CDR3 DNA: TGTGCCAGCAGCCTGACAGGGAGTAATCAGCCCCAGCATTTT.

The chain uses TRBV15 and TRBJ2-3; 13 bases align to TRBD2. V lost 4 bases to trimming and J lost 6 bases; unmatched junction nucleotides: 7. This CDR3 region has 16 residues. The V gene's germline CDR1 is LNHNV and CDR2 YYDKDF (reference sequence). The CDR3 loop reads CATSTELAGGLDTQYF. CDR3 sequence (DNA): TGTGCCACCAGCACGGAACTAGCGGGAGGGTTGGATACGCAGTATTTT.

This clone was detected a few times. V is TRBV6-5 and J is TRBJ2-5; TRBD2 matches 11 bases. This CDR3 is 14 amino acids long. Unmatched junction bases numbered 8, after V lost 10 bases and J lost 4 bases. Germline CDR1 MNHEY, CDR2 SVGAGI. This CDR3 is CATNLAGGVETQYF. The DNA of the CDR3 is TGTGCCACCAATCTAGCGGGAGGAGTAGAGACCCAGTACTTC.

The chain has TRBV11-2 and TRBJ2-7; 11 bases line up with TRBD1. The CDR3 covers 14 residues. In germline, CDR1 is SGHAT, CDR2 FQNNGV. Unmatched junction bases numbered 11, after V lost 4 bases and J lost 12 bases. CDR3 bases: TGTGCCAGCAGCTCCTCCGGGACAGGGGGTTTTGGGTACTTC. This gives the protein CASSSSGTGGFGYF.

The rearrangement links TRBV15 to TRBJ1-4, with a tentative D call TRBD1 (5 bases). The CDR3 is 18 amino acids. CDR1 LNHNV and CDR2 YYDKDF come from the germline V gene (reference sequence). The ends were cut back, 3 bases at V and 3 bases at J, with 20 bases in the middle. The CDR3 nucleotides are TGTGCCACCAGCAGGATGACCGGGGGAACTCGACCTAATGAAAAACTGTTTTTT. Amino acid sequence: CATSRMTGGTRPNEKLFF.

The rearrangement uses TRBV7-9 and TRBJ1-3; possible D gene TRBD1, 6 bases. The length of the CDR3 is 18 residues. Germline V gene lookup returns CDR1 SEHNR and CDR2 FQNEAQ (reference sequence). The V and J ends lost 2 bases and 1 base respectively, with 18 bases between them. This CDR3 is CASSLMAGAGVSGNTIYF. The CDR3 nucleotides are TGTGCCAGCAGCTTAATGGCAGGGGCTGGTGTATCTGGAAACACCATATATTTT.

V is TRBV5-5 and J is TRBJ1-2; 7 nucleotides agree with TRBD1. CDR1 SGHKS and CDR2 YYEKEE come from the germline V gene (reference sequence). This CDR3 spans 12 amino acids. V lost 4 bases and J lost 9; bases outside the gene matches: 6. CDR3: CASSRDSNRYTF. Here the CDR3 DNA reads TGTGCCAGCAGCCGGGACAGCAATCGCTACACCTTC.

CDR3 amino acids: CASSSRSRRAGEQFF. CDR3 sequence (DNA): TGTGCCAGCAGTTCGAGGTCGAGGAGGGCGGGTGAGCAGTTCTTC. The chain joins TRBV6-5 to TRBJ2-1; TRBD2 might be the D (6 bases). The CDR3 spans 15 residues. V was pared by 4 bases and J by 9 bases, with 19 bases between. Germline loops: CDR1 MNHEY, CDR2 SVGAGI.

This sequence joins TRBV5-1 and TRBJ2-3; D is possibly TRBD1 (6 bases). This CDR3 has 16 residues. Trimming pared 0 bases from V and 2 bases from J, leaving 13 bases between. CDR1 and CDR2 from the germline V gene are SGHRS and YFSETQ. This CDR3 reads CASSLVGGSTTDTQYF. CDR3 coding DNA: TGCGCCAGCAGCTTGGTTGGGGGCAGCACCACAGATACGCAGTATTTT.

The chain has TRBV18 and TRBJ1-1; 10 positions match TRBD1. Germline V lookup: CDR1 KGHSH, CDR2 LQKENI. V lost 4 bases, J lost 1 base, and 6 bases stayed unmatched. CDR3 length equals 16 residues. This CDR3 reads CASSRDRGRGNTEAFF. CDR3 sequence (DNA): TGTGCCAGCTCACGCGACAGGGGGCGAGGGAACACTGAAGCTTTCTTT.

The chain has TRBV5-6 and TRBJ2-2; D might be TRBD2 (6 bases). V lost 5 bases to trimming and J lost 4 bases, with 9 bases between them. CDR1 is SGHDT and CDR2 is YYEEEE in the germline V gene. The CDR3 consists of 13 residues. CDR3 sequence (DNA): TGTGCCAGCAGTTTTAGCGGCACCGGGGAGCTGTTTTTT. As protein: CASSFSGTGELFF.

V and J are TRBV7-6 and TRBJ1-1; the D gene is possibly TRBD1 (6 bases). This CDR3 has 16 amino acids. Trimming cost V 2 bases and J 4 bases, with 17 bases left between them. Germline CDR1 and CDR2: SGHVS and FNYEAQ. CDR3 loop: CASSLLQGGRGTEAFF. CDR3 sequence (DNA): TGTGCCAGCAGCTTATTACAGGGTGGTCGCGGCACTGAAGCTTTCTTT.

The gene calls are TRBV19 and TRBJ2-2, with 8 nucleotides matching TRBD1. V lost 1 base to trimming and J lost 4 bases; unmatched junction nucleotides: 8. The CDR3 length is 17 residues. The V gene's germline CDR1 is LNHDA and CDR2 SQIVND (reference sequence). The DNA for the CDR3 is TGTGCCAGTAGTATAGTGAGAGGACAGGGTTTCACCGGGGAGCTGTTTTTT. This gives the protein CASSIVRGQGFTGELFF.

The chain couples TRBV24-1 to TRBJ2-1; the D gene is possibly TRBD1 (6 bases). Germline assignment: CDR1 KGHDR and CDR2 SFDVKD. CDR3 size: 16 residues. With 1 base removed from V and 7 bases from J, the gap between germline ends came to 16 bases. The CDR3 loop reads CATSDFRAGDLNEQFF. The CDR3 region has the DNA TGTGCCACCAGTGATTTTCGGGCAGGGGACCTGAATGAGCAGTTCTTC.

The chain combines TRBV7-9 with TRBJ1-2; D is undetermined. Trimming removed 1 base at V and 6 bases at J, with 6 bases between. Germline loops: CDR1 SEHNR, CDR2 FQNEAQ (reference sequence). This CDR3 has 12 amino acids. The CDR3 bases are TGTGCCAGCAGCTTAGTAGCGAATGGCTACACCTTC. This gives the protein CASSLVANGYTF.

This chain joins TRBV11-2 and TRBJ2-2; the match to TRBD2 covers 8 bases. V lost 8 bases, J lost 1 base, and 3 bases stayed unmatched. CDR3 length equals 14 residues. Looked up from germline, CDR1 is SGHAT and CDR2 is FQNNGV. The DNA of the CDR3 is TGTGCCAGCCGTAGCGGGATGAACACCGGGGAGCTGTTTTTT. Amino acid sequence: CASRSGMNTGELFF.